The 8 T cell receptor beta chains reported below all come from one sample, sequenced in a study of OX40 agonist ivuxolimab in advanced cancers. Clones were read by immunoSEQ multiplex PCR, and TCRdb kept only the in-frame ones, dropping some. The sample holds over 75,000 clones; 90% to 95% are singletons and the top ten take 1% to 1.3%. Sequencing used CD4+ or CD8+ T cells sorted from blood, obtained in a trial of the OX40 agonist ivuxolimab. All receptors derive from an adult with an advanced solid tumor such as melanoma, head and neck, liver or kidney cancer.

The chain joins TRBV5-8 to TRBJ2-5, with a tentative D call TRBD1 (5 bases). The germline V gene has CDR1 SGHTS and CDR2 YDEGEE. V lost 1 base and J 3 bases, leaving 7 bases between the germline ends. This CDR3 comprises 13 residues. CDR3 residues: CASSLQGKETQYF. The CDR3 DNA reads TGTGCCAGCAGCTTGCAGGGTAAAGAGACCCAGTACTTC.

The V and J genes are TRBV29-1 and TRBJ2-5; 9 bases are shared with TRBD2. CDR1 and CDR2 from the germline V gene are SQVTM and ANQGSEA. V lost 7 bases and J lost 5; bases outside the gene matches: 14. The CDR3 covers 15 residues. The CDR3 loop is CSAVPLAGVGETQYF. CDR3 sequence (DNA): TGCAGCGCCGTACCGTTAGCGGGAGTAGGGGAGACCCAGTACTTC.

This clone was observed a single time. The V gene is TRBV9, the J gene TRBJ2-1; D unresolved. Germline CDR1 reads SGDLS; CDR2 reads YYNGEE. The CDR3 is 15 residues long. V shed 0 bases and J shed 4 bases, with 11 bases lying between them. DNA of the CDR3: TGTGCCAGCAGCGTAGTTGGGCAACTATACAATGAGCAGTTCTTC. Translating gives CASSVVGQLYNEQFF.

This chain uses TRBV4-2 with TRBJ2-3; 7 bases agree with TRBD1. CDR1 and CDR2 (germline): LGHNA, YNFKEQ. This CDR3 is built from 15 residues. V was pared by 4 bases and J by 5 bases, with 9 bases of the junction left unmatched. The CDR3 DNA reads TGTGCCAGCAGCCCAACTTCGACAGGGTTAGATACGCAGTATTTT. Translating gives CASSPTSTGLDTQYF.

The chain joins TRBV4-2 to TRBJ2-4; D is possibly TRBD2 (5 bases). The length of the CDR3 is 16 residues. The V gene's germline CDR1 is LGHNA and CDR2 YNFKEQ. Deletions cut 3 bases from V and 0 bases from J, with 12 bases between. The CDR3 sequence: CASSQTNWVAKNIQYF. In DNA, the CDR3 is TGTGCCAGCAGCCAGACTAACTGGGTAGCCAAAAACATTCAGTACTTC.

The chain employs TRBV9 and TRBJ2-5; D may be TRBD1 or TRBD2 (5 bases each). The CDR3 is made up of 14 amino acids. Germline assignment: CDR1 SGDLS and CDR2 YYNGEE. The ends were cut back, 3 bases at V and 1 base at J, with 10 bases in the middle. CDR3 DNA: TGTGCCAGCAGCGCTCAGGGAGTCCAAGAGACCCAGTACTTC. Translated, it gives CASSAQGVQETQYF.

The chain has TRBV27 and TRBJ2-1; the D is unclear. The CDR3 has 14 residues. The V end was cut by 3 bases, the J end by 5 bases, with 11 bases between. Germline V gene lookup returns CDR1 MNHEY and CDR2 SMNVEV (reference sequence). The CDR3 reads CASSFFALDNEQFF. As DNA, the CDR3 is TGTGCCAGCAGTTTCTTCGCCCTGGACAATGAGCAGTTCTTC.

CDR3 sequence reads: CASSTFGALGETQYF. CDR3 DNA: TGTGCCAGCAGCACCTTTGGGGCACTTGGGGAGACCCAGTACTTC. The chain links TRBV5-8 to TRBJ2-5, with D tentatively TRBD1 (5 bases). The length of the CDR3 is 15 residues. V lost 4 bases and J 5 bases, leaving 18 bases between the germline ends. Germline V gene sequence: CDR1 SGHTS, CDR2 YDEGEE.